This TCR beta chain stems from a study of T-cell memory formation after mild COVID-19. Findings of the study overall: While clones contracting from day 15 to 85 were balanced between CD4 and CD8, later expanders leaned CD4+.

Sample barcodes and UMIs were carried by the TCR alpha and TCR beta cDNA libraries that 5'RACE generated with constant-segment primers. TCRdb reprocessed the 5' RACE reads with MiXCR, giving one entry per CDR3 protein. The sample lists hundreds of thousands of distinct CDR3 sequences; around a sixth were seen once. Remarks on this clonotype: Its antigen remains unknown.

CDR1 SNHLY and CDR2 FYNNEI come from the germline V gene. The CDR3 is 11 amino acids. Trimming cost V 7 bases and J 1 base, with 4 bases left between them. The sequencing input was PBMCs or a T cell subset sorted from them (not recorded which). This TCR came from a man younger than 35 who had mild COVID-19 (a few samples of this study predate the infection). Cell type and time point are not known. This chain joins TRBV2 and TRBJ1-1; unclear D gene. The CDR3 region is CASTTNTEAFF. Written as DNA, the CDR3 is TGTGCCAGCACAACGAACACTGAAGCTTTCTTT.